Each of the 28 T cell receptor beta chains below was sequenced from the same sample in a study of glioma-infiltrating T cells (TCRdb year 2016). Sequencing was carried out with an Illumina MiSeq. TCR alpha and beta CDR3 regions were amplified with the iRepertoire nested amplicon-rescue multiplex PCR (arm-PCR) platform from RNA. TCRdb reanalyzed the raw reads on its own, using fastp at Q25 for trimming and MiXCR for clone calling, and kept in-frame beta chains. Each entry merges the rows of one CDR3 protein and shows their most common DNA and genes. This sample lists roughly 350,000 distinct CDR3 sequences; around 38% were detected once. The top ten hold more than 10% of the sample. The sample comprised glioma tissue, nonneoplastic brain tissue, or PBMCs (not recorded which). The source is a human donor with low-grade glioma or glioblastoma, undergoing nonglioma brain surgery, or in good health (not recorded which).

This clonotype was observed many times. CDR3 sequence (DNA): TGTGCCAGCAGTTATGGACTAGCGGGAGAAGGAGAGCAGTTCTTC. This gives the protein CASSYGLAGEGEQFF. This rearrangement joins TRBV27 to TRBJ2-1, with 13 bases aligning to TRBD2. Unmatched junction bases numbered 7, after V lost 4 bases and J lost 10 bases. This CDR3 contains 15 residues. CDR1 MNHEY and CDR2 SMNVEV come from the germline V gene (reference sequence).

Ten or more counts support this clonotype. This chain joins TRBV15 and TRBJ2-5; D may be TRBD2 (6 bases). V was cut by 0 bases and J by 9 bases, with 11 bases left in between. CDR1 is LNHNV and CDR2 is YYDKDF in the germline V gene (reference sequence). The CDR3 has 13 residues. CDR3 nucleotide sequence: TGTGCCACCAGCAGAGATCTTGGAGGGGCCCAGTACTTC. Protein product: CATSRDLGGAQYF. Full variable domain (remainder filled in from reference TRBV15 and TRBJ2-5): DAMVIQNPRYQVTQFGKPVTLSCSQTLNHNVMYWYQQKSSQAPKLLFHYYDKDFNNEADTPDNFQSRRPNTSFCFLDIRSPGLGDTAMYLCATSRDLGGAQYFGPGTRLLVL.

This chain uses TRBV20-1 with TRBJ2-3, with TRBD2 matching over 8 bases. The J segment lost 2 bases and the V segment lost 3 bases, leaving 4 bases of the junction unmatched. Germline CDR1 DFQATT, CDR2 SNEGSKA (reference sequence). CDR3 length: 14 residues. The CDR3 region is CSARGTRLTDTQYF. The CDR3 bases are TGCAGTGCTAGGGGGACTAGACTCACAGATACGCAGTATTTT.

For this clonotype: This may be a read error, as it is one base from a much larger clone. This chain links TRBV27 with TRBJ2-7, with TRBD2 as a possible D gene (5 bases). The V gene's germline CDR1 is MNHEY and CDR2 SMNVEV (reference sequence). The V end was cut by 9 bases, the J end by 0 bases, with 15 bases between. The CDR3 contains 14 residues. The CDR3 protein is CARGISGNSYEQYF. For the CDR3, the DNA is TGTGCCAGAGGGATAAGCGGAAACTCCTACGAGCAGTACTTC.

The chain links TRBV2 to TRBJ1-1, with 7 bases aligning to TRBD1. This CDR3 contains 13 residues. Trimming took 9 bases from V and 1 from J; bases not matched to a gene: 5. CDR1 and CDR2 from the germline V gene are SNHLY and FYNNEI. CDR3 sequence (DNA): TGTGCCAGTAACAGGGGCGGGAACACTGAAGCTTTCTTT. This encodes CASNRGGNTEAFF.

This clonotype showed up just a few times. The chain carries TRBV28 and TRBJ1-5, with TRBD1 as a possible D gene (5 bases). CDR3 length: 16 amino acids. CDR1 is MDHEN and CDR2 is SYDVKM in the germline V gene. The ends were cut back, 3 bases at V and 3 bases at J, with 15 bases in the middle. CDR3 loop: CASSFPGQGLNQPQHF. The CDR3 DNA reads as TGTGCCAGCAGTTTTCCGGGCCAGGGCCTCAATCAGCCCCAGCATTTT.

Ten or more counts support this clonotype. V usage is TRBV20-1 and J usage is TRBJ1-6; weak D call: TRBD1 (6 bases). The CDR3 length is 11 residues. Trimming took off 3 bases at V and 9 bases at J, with 6 bases between the two ends. Looked up from germline, CDR1 is DFQATT and CDR2 is SNEGSKA (reference sequence). Here the CDR3 DNA reads TGCAGTGCTAGCAGGGGTTCACCCCTCCACTTT. Protein product: CSASRGSPLHF.

The chain links TRBV19 to TRBJ1-2; D not certain. V lost 9 bases and J lost 8, with 16 bases in between. Germline loops: CDR1 LNHDA, CDR2 SQIVND (reference sequence). The CDR3 has 12 amino acids. The DNA for the CDR3 is TGTGCCAGCCATCTAGGATTGGGGGGCTACACCTTC. It is translated as CASHLGLGGYTF.

The chain combines TRBV24-1 with TRBJ2-7; 11 bases are a match to TRBD1. CDR1 is KGHDR and CDR2 is SFDVKD in the germline V gene. The CDR3 is 16 amino acids. The J segment lost 0 bases and the V segment lost 4 bases, leaving 4 bases of the junction unmatched. The CDR3 DNA reads TGTGCCACCAGTGACGCCGGGACAGGGGGCTCCTACGAGCAGTACTTC. It translates to CATSDAGTGGSYEQYF.

The V and J genes are TRBV13 and TRBJ2-7, with a weak D call TRBD2 (5 bases). CDR3 size: 13 residues. The germline gives CDR1 PRHDT, CDR2 FYEKMQ (reference sequence). Trimming left V 5 bases short and J 6 bases short, with 14 bases between. The DNA for the CDR3 is TGTGCCAGCAGCCCCGGAGGTAGTGGCGAGCAGTACTTC. Protein: CASSPGGSGEQYF.

The CDR3 spells CASSLNWDRGSYTF. CDR3 sequence (DNA): TGTGCCAGCAGTTTAAATTGGGACAGGGGTAGCTACACCTTC. The V call is TRBV27, the J call TRBJ1-2; 10 bases map to TRBD1. Germline assignment: CDR1 MNHEY and CDR2 SMNVEV (reference sequence). CDR3 size: 14 residues. Trimming at V came to 2 bases and at J to 9 bases, leaving 6 bases not matched to a gene.

This clonotype was seen only a few times. The chain joins TRBV28 to TRBJ1-1; D call uncertain. The CDR3 runs 15 residues. The V gene's germline CDR1 is MDHEN and CDR2 SYDVKM. Deletions cut 5 bases from V and 2 bases from J, with 15 bases between. CDR3 sequence (DNA): TGTGCCAGCAGTCCTCATCCGTGGGTTAACACTGAAGCTTTCTTT. It yields the protein CASSPHPWVNTEAFF.

This clonotype showed up many times. The chain uses TRBV20-1 and TRBJ1-5; D perhaps matches TRBD1 (5 bases). Germline CDR1 and CDR2: DFQATT and SNEGSKA (reference sequence). Trimming cost V 6 bases and J 5 bases, with 17 bases left between them. The CDR3 contains 14 residues. CDR3 DNA: TGCAGTGCCCCTGACAGAAGGTCGGATCAGCCCCAGCATTTT. As protein: CSAPDRRSDQPQHF.

This clonotype was observed a few times. The V and J genes are TRBV10-3 and TRBJ2-7; 10 nucleotides align to TRBD2. CDR1 ENHRY and CDR2 SYGVKD come from the germline V gene. The CDR3 contains 15 residues. With 6 bases clipped from V and 5 bases from J, the junction kept 10 bases outside the gene matches. CDR3 nucleotides: TGTGCCATCAGCGATACCGGGACTAGCGTTAACGAGCAGTACTTC. The encoded protein is CAISDTGTSVNEQYF.

The V call is TRBV7-2, the J call TRBJ1-1, with D maybe TRBD1 (6 bases). Trimming pared 1 base from V and 2 bases from J, leaving 17 bases between. The CDR3 consists of 17 residues. CDR1 is SGHTA and CDR2 is FQGNSA in the germline V gene. Here the CDR3 DNA reads TGTGCCAGCAGCTTAGAGGGGGGCCCCCCTTTAAACACTGAAGCTTTCTTT. Translated, it gives CASSLEGGPPLNTEAFF. Together with reference TRBV7-2 and TRBJ1-1, the CDR3 gives the full variable domain: GAGVSQSPSNKVTEKGKDVELRCDPISGHTALYWYRQSLGQGLEFLIYFQGNSAPDKSGLPSDRFSAERTGGSVSTLTIQRTQQEDSAVYLCASSLEGGPPLNTEAFFGQGTRLTVV.

This rearrangement joins TRBV7-2 to TRBJ2-5; possibly TRBD1 or TRBD2 for D (5 bases each). The CDR3 consists of 14 residues. Germline loops: CDR1 SGHTA, CDR2 FQGNSA. Trimming left V 5 bases short and J 0 bases short, with 10 bases between. CDR3 in DNA: TGTGCCAGCAGCCGAGGGACCCACCAAGAGACCCAGTACTTC. Protein sequence: CASSRGTHQETQYF.

The V call is TRBV4-2, the J call TRBJ1-2, with a weak D call TRBD1 (5 bases). The germline CDR1 and CDR2 sequences are LGHNA and YNFKEQ. Trimming cost V 0 bases and J 8 bases, with 16 bases left between them. The CDR3 length is 15 residues. CDR3 in DNA: TGTGCCAGCAGCCAAGATCAAAGGGGCTTAGGAGGCTACACCTTC. This codes for CASSQDQRGLGGYTF.

The chain carries TRBV27 and TRBJ2-2, with 9 bases fitting TRBD2. Unmatched junction bases numbered 16, after V lost 5 bases and J lost 6 bases. The CDR3 consists of 18 residues. Germline values: CDR1 MNHEY, CDR2 SMNVEV (reference sequence). The CDR3: CASSAGLARGLRAGELFF. DNA of the CDR3: TGTGCCAGCAGTGCCGGACTAGCGAGAGGTTTAAGGGCCGGGGAGCTGTTTTTT.

As to this clonotype: This may be a read error, as it is one base from a much larger clone. The V call is TRBV20-1, the J call TRBJ2-1; TRBD1 is a possible D gene (5 bases). Germline loops: CDR1 DFQATT, CDR2 SNEGSKA (reference sequence). V lost 7 bases and J lost 0, with 13 bases in between. The CDR3 contains 14 residues. CDR3 in amino acids: CSDGRQNSYNEQFF. CDR3 bases: TGCAGTGATGGCCGACAGAACTCCTACAATGAGCAGTTCTTC.

Note on this clonotype: A much larger clone lies one base from this, so it may be a read error. The rearrangement links TRBV20-1 to TRBJ2-3; 7 bases fit TRBD2. The CDR3 covers 13 residues. The germline gives CDR1 DFQATT, CDR2 SNEGSKA (reference sequence). The CDR3 DNA reads TGCAGTCAATTAGCGGGTAGCACAGATACGAAGTATTTT. Protein sequence: CSQLAGSTDTKYF.

The rearrangement links TRBV28 to TRBJ2-5, with D maybe TRBD1 (6 bases). The CDR3 extends over 16 amino acids. Trimming removed 5 bases from V and 7 bases from J, with 23 bases in between. Germline V gene data show CDR1 as MDHEN and CDR2 as SYDVKM. Here the CDR3 reads CASSPGHRVPRGTQYF. In nucleotides, the CDR3 is TGTGCCAGCAGTCCGGGACACAGGGTTCCCCGGGGGACCCAGTACTTC.

This clonotype was seen a handful of times. The V call is TRBV11-1, the J call TRBJ1-2; possible D gene TRBD1, 6 bases. V lost 4 bases and J 4 bases, leaving 13 bases between the germline ends. The V gene's germline CDR1 is SGHAT and CDR2 FQDESV (reference sequence). The CDR3 is 14 amino acids. The CDR3 here is CASSSADSLYGYTF. As DNA, the CDR3 is TGTGCCAGCAGCTCGGCGGACAGTCTCTATGGCTACACCTTC.

The chain combines TRBV2 with TRBJ2-1; D unresolved. There are 13 residues in the CDR3. Deletions cut 4 bases from V and 10 bases from J, with 14 bases between. Per germline, CDR1 SNHLY and CDR2 FYNNEI. As DNA, the CDR3 is TGTGCCAGCAGTGCGGGTGAAGTGAAGGAGCAGTTCTTC. Translation: CASSAGEVKEQFF.

Regarding this clonotype: Given a much more abundant clone one base away, this may be a read error. The chain joins TRBV6-6 to TRBJ2-7; TRBD1 aligns across 7 bases. The J segment lost 6 bases and the V segment lost 6 bases, leaving 11 bases of the junction unmatched. The length of the CDR3 is 14 residues. CDR1 is MNHNY, CDR2 SVGAGI, per germline (reference sequence). The CDR3 DNA reads as TGTGCCAGCAGGCCCCCGGGACAGAACTGCGAGCAGTACTTC. Protein product: CASRPPGQNCEQYF.

J is TRBJ1-1 and V is TRBV14; no clear D. V was trimmed by 4 bases and J by 4 bases, leaving 13 bases between them. Germline V gene sequence: CDR1 SGHDN, CDR2 FVKESK. The CDR3 contains 14 residues. CDR3 loop: CASSLRTPGTEAFF. In DNA form, the CDR3 reads TGTGCCAGCAGCCTCCGGACTCCGGGCACTGAAGCTTTCTTT.

The V call is TRBV4-3, the J call TRBJ2-3; the match to TRBD2 covers 12 bases. From germline, CDR1 is LGHNA and CDR2 YSLEER. The CDR3 covers 16 residues. V lost 0 bases and J lost 3; bases outside the gene matches: 1. As DNA, the CDR3 is TGCGCCAGCAGCCAAGAACTAGCGGGAGGTACAGATACGCAGTATTTT. Residues: CASSQELAGGTDTQYF.

There are many counts of this clonotype. The rearrangement links TRBV20-1 to TRBJ1-5, with TRBD1 as a possible D gene (6 bases). Germline V lookup: CDR1 DFQATT, CDR2 SNEGSKA (reference sequence). V lost 6 bases to trimming and J lost 0 bases, with 9 bases between them. The CDR3 loop spans 13 amino acids. Here the CDR3 reads CSATGYSNQPQHF. The CDR3 nucleotides read TGCAGTGCGACAGGTTATAGCAATCAGCCCCAGCATTTT.

With regard to this clonotype: A much larger clone sits a single nucleotide away, making a read error possible. Because it lacks the conserved phenylalanine or tryptophan at the end, this CDR3 is likely a read error. The DNA is left out, because the CDR3 cannot be placed on it with certainty; the CDR3 is given as TCRdb lists it. The gene calls are TRBV28 and TRBJ2-5; the DNA was not used to check the table's D call, TRBD2. The CDR3 is made up of 12 amino acids, end residues included. CDR1 and CDR2 (germline): MDHEN, SYDVKM. The CDR3 sequence: CASSRTRGTLYY.